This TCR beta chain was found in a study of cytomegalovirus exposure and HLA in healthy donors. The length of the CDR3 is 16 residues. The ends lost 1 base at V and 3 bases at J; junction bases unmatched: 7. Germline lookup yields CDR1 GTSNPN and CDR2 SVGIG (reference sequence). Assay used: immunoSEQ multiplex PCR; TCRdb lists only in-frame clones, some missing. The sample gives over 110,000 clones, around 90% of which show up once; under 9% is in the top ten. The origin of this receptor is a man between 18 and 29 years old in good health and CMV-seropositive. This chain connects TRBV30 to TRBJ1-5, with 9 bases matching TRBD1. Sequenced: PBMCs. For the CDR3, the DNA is TGTGCCTGGAGTGCGAAGGACAGGGGAAACAATCAGCCCCAGCATTTT. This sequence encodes CAWSAKDRGNNQPQHF.